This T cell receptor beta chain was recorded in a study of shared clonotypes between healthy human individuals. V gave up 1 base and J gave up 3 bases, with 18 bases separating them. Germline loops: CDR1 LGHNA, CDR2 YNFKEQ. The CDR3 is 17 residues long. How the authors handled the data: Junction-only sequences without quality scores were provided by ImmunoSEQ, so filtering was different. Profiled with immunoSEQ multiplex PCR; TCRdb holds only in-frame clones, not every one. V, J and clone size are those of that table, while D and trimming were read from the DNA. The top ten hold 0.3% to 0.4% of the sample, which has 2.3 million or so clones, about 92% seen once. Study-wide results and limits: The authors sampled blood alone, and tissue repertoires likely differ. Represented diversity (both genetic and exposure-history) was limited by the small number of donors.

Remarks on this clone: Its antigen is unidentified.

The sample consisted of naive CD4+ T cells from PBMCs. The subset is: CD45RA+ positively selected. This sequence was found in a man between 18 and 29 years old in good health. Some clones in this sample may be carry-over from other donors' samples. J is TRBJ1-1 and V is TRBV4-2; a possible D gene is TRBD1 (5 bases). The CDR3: CASSQGGPRARHTEAFF. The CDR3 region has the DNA TGTGCCAGCAGCCAAGGGGGCCCGCGGGCCAGACACACTGAAGCTTTCTTT.